Here is one T cell receptor beta chain with its context. No antigen is known for it. PRAID featured prominent immunodeficiency. The entry originates in a study of stem cell transplantation in POMP-related autoinflammatory disease. About the research overall: Hypothesis: faulty thymoproteasomes impair CD8+ T-cell selection, skewing TRB repertoires. Before transplant: CD4+ naive skewing, low CD8+ proportions, reduced cytokine secretion.

Findings and limits, study-wide: Unique TRB V-J gene pairings were limited in number in patients with PRAID. PRAID patients trended toward lower TRB diversity and higher clonality in all analyzed T-cell subsets.

Between the trimmed V and J ends, which lost 5 bases and 0 bases, there was a span of 14 bases. This CDR3 spans 17 amino acids. Germline CDR1 MDHEN, CDR2 SYDVKM. Generated by immunoSEQ multiplex PCR, the TCRdb table keeps only in-frame clones and is missing some. The sample yields around 11,000 clones, around 87% seen once. Sequenced here: CD8+ T cells from PBMCs, sampled before stem cell transplantation. The rearrangement links TRBV28 to TRBJ2-6; perhaps TRBD1 as D (5 bases). The receptor comes from a human donor with POMP-related autoinflammation and immune dysregulation (PRAID). CDR3 sequence reads: CASSRGSHISGANVLTF. The CDR3, as DNA: TGTGCCAGCAGTAGGGGTAGCCACATCTCTGGGGCCAACGTCCTGACTTTC. The full variable domain, in which reference TRBV28 and TRBJ2-6 provide the parts outside the CDR3, is DVKVTQSSRYLVKRTGEKVFLECVQDMDHENMFWYRQDPGLGLRLIYFSYDVKMKEKGDIPEGYSVSREKKERFSLILESASTNQTSMYLCASSRGSHISGANVLTFGAGSRLTVL.